This TCR beta chain was obtained from a study of CD8+CD57+ T cells in acquired aplastic anemia. The TCR beta profiling, which covered VDJ combination and CDR3 sequence, was carried out using genomic DNA as the template. Via MiXCR, TCRdb re-called the reads, giving one row per CDR3 protein. The sample lists about 160,000 distinct CDR3 sequences; about 45% were seen once. In patients chosen for sequencing, flow cytometry had shown CD8+CD57+ cell expansion. In germline, CDR1 is LNHNV, CDR2 YYDKDF (reference sequence). The length of the CDR3 is 14 residues. The V gene lost 3 bases and the J gene lost 8 bases, with 16 bases spanning the gap.

The rearrangement links TRBV15 to TRBJ1-2; tentative D call: TRBD1 (6 bases). Sequenced input: sorted CD4+, CD8+, or CD8+CD57+ T cells (not recorded which) from PBMCs. The origin of this receptor is a human donor with aplastic anemia. CDR3 DNA sequence: TGTGCCACCAGCAGTCAGGACAGTGTGGGAGGCTACACCTTC. This gives the protein CATSSQDSVGGYTF.